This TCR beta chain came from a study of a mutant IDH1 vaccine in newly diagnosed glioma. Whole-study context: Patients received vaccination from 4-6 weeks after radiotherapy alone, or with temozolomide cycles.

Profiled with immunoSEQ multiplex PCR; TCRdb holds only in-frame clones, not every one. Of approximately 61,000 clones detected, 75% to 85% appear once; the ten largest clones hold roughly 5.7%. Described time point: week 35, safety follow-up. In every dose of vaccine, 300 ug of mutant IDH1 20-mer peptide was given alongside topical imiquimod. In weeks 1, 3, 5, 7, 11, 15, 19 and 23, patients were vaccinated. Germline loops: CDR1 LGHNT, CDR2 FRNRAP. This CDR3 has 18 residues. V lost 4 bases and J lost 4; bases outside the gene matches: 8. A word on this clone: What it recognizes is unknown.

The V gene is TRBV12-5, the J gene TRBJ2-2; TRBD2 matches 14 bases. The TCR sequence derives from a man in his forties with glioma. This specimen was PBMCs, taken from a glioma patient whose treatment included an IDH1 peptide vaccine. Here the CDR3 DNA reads TGTGCTAGTGGTTCGAAGGGACTAGCGGGAGCAGTCACCGGGGAGCTGTTTTTT. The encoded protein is CASGSKGLAGAVTGELFF.